Included here is one T cell receptor (beta chain) sequence, with context. Antigen: not known. Second-dose recipients at about 4 or about 12 weeks were treated as one pooled group. The source of the sample is a study of T cell responses to AZD1222 COVID-19 vaccine. Study-level results: The donor cohort was predominantly white British with a female majority, and clonal diversity may have been underestimated. Nearly half of spike-specific TCRs reportedly go after variant regions that carry no mutations.

This table comes from immunoSEQ multiplex PCR, and its TCRdb copy is limited to in-frame clones, with some not included. Of approximately 50,000 clones detected, 65% to 90% appear once; the ten largest clones hold 6.9%. Sequenced material: peripheral blood, taken 28 days after the second AZD1222 dose. This receptor was taken from an adult who received the AZD1222 COVID-19 vaccine.

The chain's CDR3 is CASSSKTTNYGYTF. The CDR3 DNA follows: TGTGCCAGCAGTTCTAAGACAACTAACTATGGCTACACCTTC. J is TRBJ1-2 and V is TRBV2; D remains unclear. Germline CDR1 is SNHLY and CDR2 is FYNNEI. V lost 5 bases, J lost 0 bases, and 10 bases lay in between. CDR3 length: 14 residues.